These T cell receptor beta chains were read from a single sample in a study of shared clonotypes between healthy human individuals. Sequencing was performed with immunoSEQ multiplex PCR; in TCRdb, only in-frame clones are kept and a portion is missing. The sample has 2 million to 2.5 million clones; approximately 90% are singletons. Source material: naive CD4+ T cells from PBMCs. The receptors were gathered from a man between 18 and 29 years old in good health. Some clones in this sample may be carry-over from other donors' samples. Both conserved end residues are part of each CDR3. A D gene is named only where the DNA matches it firmly. Expanded clones are given a class, and other clones once, few, many or no size at all.

V: TRBV6-5; D: TRBD1; J: TRBJ1-5; size: few; DNA: TGTGCCAGCAGGAGGACAGGGAATCAGCCCCAGCATTTT; CDR3: CASRRTGNQPQHF
V: TRBV5-6; D: TRBD1; J: TRBJ2-1; size: NA; DNA: TGTGCCAGCAGCTCGCGACAGGGCTTAAGGAATGAGCAGTTCTTC; CDR3: CASSSRQGLRNEQFF
V: TRBV18; D: NA; J: TRBJ2-5; size: few; DNA: TGTGCCAGCTCAGAGTACCAAGAGACCCAGTACTTC; CDR3: CASSEYQETQYF
V: TRBV27; D: TRBD2; J: TRBJ2-3; size: NA; DNA: TGTGCCAGCAGTTCTGAAAAAAGACTAGCGGGTACAGATACGCAGTATTTT; CDR3: CASSSEKRLAGTDTQYF
V: TRBV21-1; D: NA; J: TRBJ2-7; size: NA; DNA: TGTGCCAGCAGCAAAAACGCGGGGGGCACTACCTCCTACGAGCAGTACTTC; CDR3: CASSKNAGGTTSYEQYF
V: TRBV7-2; D: NA; J: TRBJ2-7; size: NA; DNA: TGTGCCAGCAGCCTCGGGACCCAGTACGAGCAGTACTTC; CDR3: CASSLGTQYEQYF
V: TRBV27; D: TRBD1; J: TRBJ1-1; size: NA; DNA: TGTGCCAGCAGTTCCCTCCGGGACAGGGGGCTCTTGGACACTGAAGCTTTCTTT; CDR3: CASSSLRDRGLLDTEAFF
V: TRBV20-1; D: NA; J: TRBJ1-4; size: NA; DNA: TGCAGTGCTAGGAAGAATGAAAAACTGTTTTTT; CDR3: CSARKNEKLFF
V: TRBV4-3; D: TRBD1; J: TRBJ2-7; size: NA; DNA: TGCGCCAGCAGCCAACGACAGGGACCTCTCTACGAGCAGTACTTC; CDR3: CASSQRQGPLYEQYF
V: TRBV6-1; D: NA; J: TRBJ1-3; size: NA; DNA: TGTGCCAGCATTGTCGGGTGGGGAAACACCATATATTTT; CDR3: CASIVGWGNTIYF
V: TRBV5-4; D: NA; J: TRBJ2-7; size: NA; DNA: TGTGCCAGCAGCGCTGCCGGGACGGCCTCCTACGAGCAGTACTTC; CDR3: CASSAAGTASYEQYF
V: TRBV18; D: NA; J: TRBJ1-4; size: NA; DNA: TGTGCCAGCTCACCACCGGCGACAGGCTCCGAAAAACTGTTTTTT; CDR3: CASSPPATGSEKLFF
V: TRBV18; D: TRBD2; J: TRBJ2-1; size: NA; DNA: TGTGCCAGCTCACCACTAATCTTTCGGACTAGCGGTTACAATGAGCAGTTCTTC; CDR3: CASSPLIFRTSGYNEQFF
V: TRBV11-1; D: NA; J: TRBJ2-7; size: NA; DNA: TGTGCCAGCAGCTCTACAGGAAAGGGATACGAGCAGTACTTC; CDR3: CASSSTGKGYEQYF
V: TRBV11-2; D: NA; J: TRBJ1-4; size: once; DNA: TGTGCCAGCAGCACCGGCCGGGATGAAAAACTGTTTTTT; CDR3: CASSTGRDEKLFF
V: TRBV28; D: TRBD1; J: TRBJ1-1; size: NA; DNA: TGTGCCAGCAGTACCCAGGGCAGGGGGCAGGCTGAAGCTTTCTTT; CDR3: CASSTQGRGQAEAFF
V: TRBV7-2; D: NA; J: TRBJ2-7; size: NA; DNA: TGTGCCAGCCGTTCTTCGTACTACGAGCAGTACTTC; CDR3: CASRSSYYEQYF
V: TRBV2; D: NA; J: TRBJ2-3; size: NA; DNA: TGTGCCAGTACCCCTGCGGACACCAGCACAGATACGCAGTATTTT; CDR3: CASTPADTSTDTQYF
V: TRBV27; D: NA; J: TRBJ2-1; size: NA; DNA: TGTGCCAGCAGTCACCGACTGCCCCCTTACAATGAGCAGTTCTTC; CDR3: CASSHRLPPYNEQFF
V: TRBV10-1; D: NA; J: TRBJ2-1; size: NA; DNA: TGCGCCAGCAGTGTACTAGCTGGCGATGAGCAGTTCTTC; CDR3: CASSVLAGDEQFF
V: TRBV18; D: NA; J: TRBJ2-1; size: NA; DNA: TGTGCCAGCTCACCATACAATGAGCAGTTCTTC; CDR3: CASSPYNEQFF
V: TRBV28; D: NA; J: TRBJ1-2; size: NA; DNA: TGTGCCAGCAGTTTAATTGGGTTTGGCTACACCTTC; CDR3: CASSLIGFGYTF
V: TRBV5-4; D: NA; J: TRBJ1-1; size: NA; DNA: TGTGCCAGCAGCTTGGTATCCAGGGACACTGAAGCTTTCTTT; CDR3: CASSLVSRDTEAFF
V: TRBV30; D: NA; J: TRBJ1-3; size: NA; DNA: TGTGCCTGGAGTTCCGGCGGGGGGTTTGGAAACACCATATATTTT; CDR3: CAWSSGGGFGNTIYF
V: TRBV11-2; D: NA; J: TRBJ2-7; size: NA; DNA: TGTGCCAGCACCGCAGTGGGGAAGATACGCTACGAGCAGTACTTC; CDR3: CASTAVGKIRYEQYF
V: TRBV5-4; D: NA; J: TRBJ1-1; size: once; DNA: TGTGCCAGCAGCTTGGCACAGAGCCAAGCTTTCTTT; CDR3: CASSLAQSQAFF
V: TRBV19; D: NA; J: TRBJ2-6; size: NA; DNA: TGTGCCAGCGATTCCGGGACACCCGCCTCTGGGGCCAACGTCCTGACTTTC; CDR3: CASDSGTPASGANVLTF
V: TRBV27; D: NA; J: TRBJ1-5; size: NA; DNA: TGTGCCAGCAGCTCTACCTGGGCGGACAGAGGGAATCAGCCCCAGCATTTT; CDR3: CASSSTWADRGNQPQHF
V: TRBV19; D: NA; J: TRBJ1-2; size: NA; DNA: TGTGCCAGTAGTGTCGACAGGAGCTATGGCTACACCTTC; CDR3: CASSVDRSYGYTF
V: TRBV27; D: NA; J: TRBJ2-7; size: once; DNA: TGTGCCAGCAGTCACGGCCTAGTCGGGGGCTCCTACGAGCAGTACTTC; CDR3: CASSHGLVGGSYEQYF
V: TRBV5-1; D: TRBD2; J: TRBJ2-5; size: NA; DNA: TGCGCCAGCAGCGGCCTATGGGGGGGCCAAGAGACCCAGTACTTC; CDR3: CASSGLWGGQETQYF
V: TRBV18; D: TRBD1; J: TRBJ1-5; size: NA; DNA: TGTGCCAGCTCCTTTGGGACAGGGGGCGATCAGCCCCAGCATTTT; CDR3: CASSFGTGGDQPQHF
V: TRBV5-5; D: NA; J: TRBJ2-7; size: NA; DNA: TGTGCCAGCAGCTTGGACCTAGCTCAAAGGGAGCAGTACTTC; CDR3: CASSLDLAQREQYF
V: TRBV7-9; D: NA; J: TRBJ2-1; size: NA; DNA: TGTGCCAGCAGTATGTCGGGGAATGAGCAGTTCTTC; CDR3: CASSMSGNEQFF
V: TRBV6-1; D: NA; J: TRBJ1-4; size: NA; DNA: TGTGCCAGCAGCGTAGCCGGGGACGTAAATGAAAAACTGTTTTTT; CDR3: CASSVAGDVNEKLFF
V: TRBV5-8; D: NA; J: TRBJ2-3; size: once; DNA: TGTGCCAGCAGCTTAGGGGTTGCTACGCAGTATTTT; CDR3: CASSLGVATQYF
V: TRBV7-2; D: TRBD1; J: TRBJ2-2; size: NA; DNA: TGTGCCAGCAGCACAGGACAGGGTACCGGGGAGCTGTTTTTT; CDR3: CASSTGQGTGELFF
V: TRBV5-6; D: NA; J: TRBJ2-3; size: NA; DNA: TGTGCCAGCAGCTCCGGACCCCCCACAGATACGCAGTATTTT; CDR3: CASSSGPPTDTQYF
V: TRBV7-2; D: TRBD1; J: TRBJ2-7; size: NA; DNA: TGTGCCAGCAGTCCCACCGGGACAGTGCAGCTCGAGCAGTACTTC; CDR3: CASSPTGTVQLEQYF
V: TRBV29-1; D: TRBD1; J: TRBJ1-2; size: NA; DNA: TGCAGCGTTGATTATCTAGGACAGGGGAATGGCTACACCTTC; CDR3: CSVDYLGQGNGYTF
V: TRBV29-1; D: NA; J: TRBJ1-5; size: NA; DNA: TGCAGCGTTGGGGCAGGGGAGGGTCAGCCCCAGCATTTT; CDR3: CSVGAGEGQPQHF
V: TRBV28; D: TRBD2; J: TRBJ2-7; size: NA; DNA: TGTGCCAGCAGTTTTCCCCTAGCGGGACCCGCGGCCTACGAGCAGTACTTC; CDR3: CASSFPLAGPAAYEQYF
V: TRBV6-5; D: TRBD2; J: TRBJ2-2; size: NA; DNA: TGTGCCAGCACCAGACTAGCGGCGAACACCGGGGAGCTGTTTTTT; CDR3: CASTRLAANTGELFF
V: TRBV5-1; D: NA; J: TRBJ1-4; size: NA; DNA: TGCGCCAGCAGCTTGCGGCAGGCAGATAATGAAAAACTGTTTTTT; CDR3: CASSLRQADNEKLFF
V: TRBV18; D: NA; J: TRBJ1-5; size: NA; DNA: TGTGCCAGCTCACCACGGGAAGGAGGTGGCAATCAGCCCCAGCATTTT; CDR3: CASSPREGGGNQPQHF
V: TRBV5-1; D: NA; J: TRBJ2-7; size: NA; DNA: TGCGCCAGCAGCCGGACGCGGGGAGGTTTCTACGAGCAGTACTTC; CDR3: CASSRTRGGFYEQYF
V: TRBV5-1; D: TRBD1; J: TRBJ2-7; size: NA; DNA: TGCGCCAGCACGCCGGGACAGGGCTCCTACGAGCAGTACTTC; CDR3: CASTPGQGSYEQYF
V: TRBV14; D: TRBD2; J: TRBJ2-1; size: NA; DNA: TGTGCCAGCAGCCAAGTGTCTAGCGGGAGAGGTTGGGAGCAGTTCTTC; CDR3: CASSQVSSGRGWEQFF
V: TRBV28; D: TRBD2; J: TRBJ2-3; size: NA; DNA: TGTGCCAGCAGTGTAGGACTAGCGGGAGGAGATACGCAGTATTTT; CDR3: CASSVGLAGGDTQYF
V: TRBV7-3; D: NA; J: TRBJ2-2; size: NA; DNA: TGTGCCAGCAGAGGGACCGTGAACACCGGGGAGCTGTTTTTT; CDR3: CASRGTVNTGELFF
V: TRBV11-2; D: TRBD2; J: TRBJ2-3; size: NA; DNA: TGTGCCAGCAGGTTAATAGCGGGAATCCCAGATACGCAGTATTTT; CDR3: CASRLIAGIPDTQYF